What follows is one TCR beta chain and its context. The antigen is not known. There were TCR beta CDR3 regions amplified from RNA transcripts. HTBI primers were employed in a first-round RT-PCR of the TCR CDR3. TCRdb passed the multiplex PCR reads through MiXCR, listing each CDR3 protein once. The data show more than 500,000 distinct CDR3 sequences, approximately 48% seen once. Germline CDR1 reads MNHNS; CDR2 reads SASEGT. The ends were cut back, 6 bases at V and 0 bases at J, with 11 bases in the middle. The CDR3 covers 14 residues. This record belongs to a study of T cells in Graves' hyperthyroidism and ophthalmopathy. Findings and caveats of the study: Through a model of 13 V-J features, ophthalmopathy was separated from stable hyperthyroidism. The model identified upcoming ophthalmopathy a median approximately six months ahead of onset. Blood also carried most thyroid clonotypes expanded above 0.001.

Sequences were obtained from peripheral blood or thyroid tissue (not recorded which). This receptor was identified in an adult woman with Graves' disease, either hyperthyroidism or ophthalmopathy (not recorded which). The V gene is TRBV6-1, the J gene TRBJ1-1, with D uncertain. This CDR3 reads CASRLTELNTEAFF. The CDR3 nucleotides are TGTGCCAGCAGGCTTACAGAACTGAACACTGAAGCTTTCTTT.